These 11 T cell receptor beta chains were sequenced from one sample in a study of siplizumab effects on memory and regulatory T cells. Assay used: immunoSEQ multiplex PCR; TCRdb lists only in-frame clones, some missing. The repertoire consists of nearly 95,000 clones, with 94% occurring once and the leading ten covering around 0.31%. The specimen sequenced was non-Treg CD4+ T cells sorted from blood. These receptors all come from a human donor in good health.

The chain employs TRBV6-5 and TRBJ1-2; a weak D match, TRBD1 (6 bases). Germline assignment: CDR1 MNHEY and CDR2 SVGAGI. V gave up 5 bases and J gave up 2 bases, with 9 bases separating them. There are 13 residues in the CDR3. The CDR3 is CASSDGQNYGYTF. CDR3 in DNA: TGTGCCAGCAGTGATGGACAGAACTATGGCTACACCTTC.

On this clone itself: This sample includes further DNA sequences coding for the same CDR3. The CDR3 region is CASSLNRDQPQHF. The CDR3 DNA follows: TGTGCCAGCTCACTTAACAGGGATCAGCCCCAGCATTTT. V gene TRBV18 combines with J gene TRBJ1-5, with a possible D match to TRBD1 (6 bases). V gave up 4 bases and J gave up 5 bases, with 9 bases separating them. CDR1 is KGHSH, CDR2 LQKENI, per germline. The CDR3 is made up of 13 amino acids.

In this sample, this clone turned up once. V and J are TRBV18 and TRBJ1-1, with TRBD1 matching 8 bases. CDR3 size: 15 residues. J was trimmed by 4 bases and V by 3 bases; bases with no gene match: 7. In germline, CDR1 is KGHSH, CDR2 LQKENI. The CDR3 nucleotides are TGTGCCAGCTCACCCCGGGACAGGTTTACCACTGAAGCTTTCTTT. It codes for CASSPRDRFTTEAFF.

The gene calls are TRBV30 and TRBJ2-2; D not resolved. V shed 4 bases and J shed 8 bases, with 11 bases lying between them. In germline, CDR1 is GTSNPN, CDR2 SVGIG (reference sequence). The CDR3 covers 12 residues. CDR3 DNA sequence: TGTGCCTGGACCGCCGATGAAGGGGAGCTGTTTTTT. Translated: CAWTADEGELFF.

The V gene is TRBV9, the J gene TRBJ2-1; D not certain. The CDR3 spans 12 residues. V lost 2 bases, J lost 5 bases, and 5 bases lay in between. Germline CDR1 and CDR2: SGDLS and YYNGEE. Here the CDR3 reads CASSVGNNEQFF. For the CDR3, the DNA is TGTGCCAGCAGCGTGGGCAACAATGAGCAGTTCTTC. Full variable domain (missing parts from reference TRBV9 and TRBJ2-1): DSGVTQTPKHLITATGQRVTLRCSPRSGDLSVYWYQQSLDQGLQFLIQYYNGEERAKGNILERFSAQQFPDLHSELNLSSLELGDSALYFCASSVGNNEQFFGPGTRLTVL.

This CDR3 reads CASSPGPPGTATYEQYF. The CDR3 DNA is TGTGCCAGCAGCCCCGGGCCCCCCGGGACAGCGACCTACGAGCAGTACTTC. The rearrangement links TRBV5-6 to TRBJ2-7; 7 bases align to TRBD1. Germline values: CDR1 SGHDT, CDR2 YYEEEE. Germline trimming cut 4 bases from V and 2 bases from J; bases unmatched to any gene: 15. The CDR3 runs to 17 residues.

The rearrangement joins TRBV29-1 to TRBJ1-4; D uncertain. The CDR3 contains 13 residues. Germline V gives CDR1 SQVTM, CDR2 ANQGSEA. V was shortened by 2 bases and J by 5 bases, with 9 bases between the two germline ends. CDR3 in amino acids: CSVENQANEKLFF. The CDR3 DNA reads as TGCAGCGTTGAAAACCAGGCAAATGAAAAACTGTTTTTT.

For the CDR3, the DNA is TGTGCCAGCAAACTGACAGGATATCAGCCCCAGCATTTT. This encodes CASKLTGYQPQHF. The chain combines TRBV28 with TRBJ1-5, with a tentative D call TRBD1 (6 bases). The germline V gene encodes CDR1 MDHEN and CDR2 SYDVKM. V dropped 7 bases and J dropped 5 bases, with 12 bases sitting between them. The CDR3 is 13 residues long.

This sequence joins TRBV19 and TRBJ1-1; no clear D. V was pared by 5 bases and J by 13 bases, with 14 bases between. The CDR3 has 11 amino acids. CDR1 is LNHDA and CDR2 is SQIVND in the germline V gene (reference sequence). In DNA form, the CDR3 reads TGTGCCAGTAGTGGACCGATGACCCTTTTCTTT. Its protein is CASSGPMTLFF.

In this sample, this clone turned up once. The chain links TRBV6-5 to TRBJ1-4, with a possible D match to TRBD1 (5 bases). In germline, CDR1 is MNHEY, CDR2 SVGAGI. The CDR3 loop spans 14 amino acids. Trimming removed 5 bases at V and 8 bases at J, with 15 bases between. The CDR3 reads CASSTGPLWEKLFF. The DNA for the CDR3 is TGTGCCAGCAGTACGGGGCCTCTGTGGGAAAAACTGTTTTTT.

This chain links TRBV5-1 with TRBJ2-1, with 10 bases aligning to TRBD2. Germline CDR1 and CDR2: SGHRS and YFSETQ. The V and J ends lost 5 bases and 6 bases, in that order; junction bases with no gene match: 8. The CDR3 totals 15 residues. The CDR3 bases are TGCGCCAGCAGGCCTAGCGGGGGAGGGATCAATGAGCAGTTCTTC. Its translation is CASRPSGGGINEQFF. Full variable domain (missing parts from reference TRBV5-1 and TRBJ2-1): KAGVTQTPRYLIKTRGQQVTLSCSPISGHRSVSWYQQTPGQGLQFLFEYFSETQRNKGNFPGRFSGRQFSNSRSEMNVSTLELGDSALYLCASRPSGGGINEQFFGPGTRLTVL.